This T cell receptor beta chain is from a study of beta chain features in type 1 diabetes. Study-wide findings and caveats: Moderately but significantly shorter TCRB CDR3s were found in Type 1 diabetes patients in all four CD4+ subsets.

One heparinised blood draw, averaging about 120 mL, came from each donor. Every bit of the isolated RNA underwent reverse transcription, so sequencing read expressed TCRB transcripts. The data were produced by immunoSEQ multiplex PCR, yet TCRdb's version contains in-frame clones alone and is incomplete. In the table there are around 710,000 clones, 9.5% to 15% of which are singletons. CDR1 is SGHTA and CDR2 is FQGNSA in the germline V gene. V dropped 6 bases and J dropped 3 bases, with 12 bases sitting between them. The CDR3 sequence is 15 residues long. This clone came up once. Its cognate antigen is unknown.

The sequence came from a man aged 30 to 39 with type 1 diabetes. This chain uses TRBV7-2 with TRBJ2-6, with D possibly TRBD1 on 5 matching bases. The sequencing input was naive CD4+ T cells from blood. CDR3 sequence: CASSIEGVGANVLTF. In DNA, the CDR3 is TGTGCCAGCAGTATTGAAGGGGTTGGGGCCAACGTCCTGACTTTC.